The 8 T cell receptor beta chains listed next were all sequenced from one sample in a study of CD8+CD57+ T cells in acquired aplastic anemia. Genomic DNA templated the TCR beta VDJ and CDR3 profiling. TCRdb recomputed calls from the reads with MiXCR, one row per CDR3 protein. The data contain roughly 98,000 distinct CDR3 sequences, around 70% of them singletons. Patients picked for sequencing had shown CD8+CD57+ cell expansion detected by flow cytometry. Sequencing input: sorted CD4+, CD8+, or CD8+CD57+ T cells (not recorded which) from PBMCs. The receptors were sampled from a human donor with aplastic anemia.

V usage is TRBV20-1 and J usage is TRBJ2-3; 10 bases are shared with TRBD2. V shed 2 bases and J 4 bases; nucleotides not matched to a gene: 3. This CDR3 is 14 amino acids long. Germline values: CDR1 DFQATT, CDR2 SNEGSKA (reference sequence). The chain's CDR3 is CSARYLAGADTQYF. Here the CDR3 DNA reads TGCAGTGCTAGATACCTAGCGGGGGCAGATACGCAGTATTTT.

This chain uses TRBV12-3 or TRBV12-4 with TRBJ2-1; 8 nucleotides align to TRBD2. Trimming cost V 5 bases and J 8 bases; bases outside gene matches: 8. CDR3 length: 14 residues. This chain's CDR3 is CASSPNSGIDEQFF. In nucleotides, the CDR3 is TGTGCCAGCAGTCCCAATAGCGGGATCGATGAGCAGTTCTTC.

The CDR3 bases are TGTGCCAGCAGCTTCGGGGGGGTCAATTCACCCCTCCACTTT. It specifies CASSFGGVNSPLHF. The chain links TRBV7-2 to TRBJ1-6; weak D call: TRBD1 (5 bases). The V end lost 3 bases, the J end lost 7 bases, and 10 bases lay between the germline ends. This CDR3 contains 14 residues. CDR1 is SGHTA, CDR2 FQGNSA, per germline.

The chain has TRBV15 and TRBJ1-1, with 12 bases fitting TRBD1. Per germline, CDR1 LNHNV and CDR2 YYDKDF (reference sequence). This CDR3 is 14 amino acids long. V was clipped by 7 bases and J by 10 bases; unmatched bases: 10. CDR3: CATTLRDRGRGAFF. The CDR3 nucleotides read TGTGCCACCACCCTCCGGGACAGGGGGCGAGGAGCTTTCTTT. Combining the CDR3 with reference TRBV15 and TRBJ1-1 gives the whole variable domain DAMVIQNPRYQVTQFGKPVTLSCSQTLNHNVMYWYQQKSSQAPKLLFHYYDKDFNNEADTPDNFQSRRPNTSFCFLDIRSPGLGDTAMYLCATTLRDRGRGAFFGQGTRLTVV.

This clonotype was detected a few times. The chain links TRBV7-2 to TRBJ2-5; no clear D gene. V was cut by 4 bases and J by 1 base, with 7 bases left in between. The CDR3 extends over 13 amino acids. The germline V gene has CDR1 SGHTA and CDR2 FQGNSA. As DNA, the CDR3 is TGTGCCAGCAGCTACCGGGTCCAAGAGACCCAGTACTTC. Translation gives CASSYRVQETQYF.

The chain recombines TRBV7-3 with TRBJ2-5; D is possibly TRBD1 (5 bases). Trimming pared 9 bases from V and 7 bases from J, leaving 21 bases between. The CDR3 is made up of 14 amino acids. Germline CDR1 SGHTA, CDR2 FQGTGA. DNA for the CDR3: TGTGCCAGTAGTATCTCCGAAAGGGGTGGGACCCAGTACTTC. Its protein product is CASSISERGGTQYF.

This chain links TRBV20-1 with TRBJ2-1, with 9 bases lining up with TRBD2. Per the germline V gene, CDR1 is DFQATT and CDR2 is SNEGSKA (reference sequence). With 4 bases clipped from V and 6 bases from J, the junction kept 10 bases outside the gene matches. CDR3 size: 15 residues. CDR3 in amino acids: CSATPPSGDVNEQFF. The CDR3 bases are TGCAGTGCTACCCCCCCTAGCGGGGACGTCAATGAGCAGTTCTTC.

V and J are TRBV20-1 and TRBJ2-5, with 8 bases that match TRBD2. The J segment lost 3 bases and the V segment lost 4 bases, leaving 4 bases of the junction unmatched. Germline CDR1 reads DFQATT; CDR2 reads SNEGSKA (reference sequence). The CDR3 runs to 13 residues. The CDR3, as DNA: TGCAGTGCTAAGACTAGCGCCAAAGAGACCCAGTACTTC. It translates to CSAKTSAKETQYF.